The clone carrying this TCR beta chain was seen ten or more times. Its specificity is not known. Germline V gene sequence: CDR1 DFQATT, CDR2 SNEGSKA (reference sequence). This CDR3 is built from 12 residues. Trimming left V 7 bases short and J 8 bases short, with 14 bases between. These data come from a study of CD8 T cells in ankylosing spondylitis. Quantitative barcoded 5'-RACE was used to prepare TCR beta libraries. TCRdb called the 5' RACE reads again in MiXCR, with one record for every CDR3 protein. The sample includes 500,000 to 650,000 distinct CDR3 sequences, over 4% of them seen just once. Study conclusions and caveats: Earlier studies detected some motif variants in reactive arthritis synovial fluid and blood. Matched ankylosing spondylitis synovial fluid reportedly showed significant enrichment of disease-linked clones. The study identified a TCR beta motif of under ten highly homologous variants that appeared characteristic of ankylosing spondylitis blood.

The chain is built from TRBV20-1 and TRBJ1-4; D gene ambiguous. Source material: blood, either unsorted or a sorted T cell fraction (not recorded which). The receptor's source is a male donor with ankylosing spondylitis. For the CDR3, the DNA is TGCAGTGTTCAGGTTCAGAGAGAAAAACTGTTTTTT. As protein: CSVQVQREKLFF.